What follows describes a single TCR beta chain. The sample belongs to a study of blood T cell repertoires in COVID-19. Across the study: The cDNA or gDNA used as material had been derived from T cells, B-cell-depleted T cells, or PBMCs.

The V end lost 5 bases, the J end lost 6 bases, and 20 bases lay between the germline ends. CDR1 KGHSH and CDR2 LQKENI come from the germline V gene. CDR3 length: 16 amino acids. As processed by the authors: Estimation of nucleated cell counts relied on the amplification of reference gene primers. Clones were read by immunoSEQ multiplex PCR, and TCRdb kept only the in-frame ones, dropping some. Clone size and the V and J calls come from that table; the DNA yielded D and trimming. The table lists fewer than 300,000 clones, about 89% of them singletons, with around 0.84% in the top ten. The sample comprised peripheral blood. This chain joins TRBV18 and TRBJ1-5, with D perhaps TRBD1 (6 bases). This sequence was found in a young man with acute or convalescent COVID-19. The CDR3 sequence is CASSASSGGAIQPQHF. The DNA for the CDR3 is TGTGCCAGCTCAGCTTCTAGTGGGGGCGCGATTCAGCCCCAGCATTTT.